This section outlines one T cell receptor beta chain sequence together with its context. Here immunoSEQ multiplex PCR was the method, and the copy in TCRdb shows in-frame clones only, minus some. The sample holds some 370,000 clones, 85% to 90% seen once. The data derive from a study of blood T cell repertoires in COVID-19. This TCR was sampled from a man between 18 and 35 years old with active or convalescent COVID-19. The sequenced sample was peripheral blood.

The CDR3: CASSDRESNEKLFF. The DNA of the CDR3 is TGTGCCAGCTCCGACAGGGAGTCTAATGAAAAACTGTTTTTT. The chain is built from TRBV18 and TRBJ1-4, with TRBD1 matching 7 bases. J lost 3 bases, V lost 6 bases, and 4 bases had no gene match. Germline loops: CDR1 KGHSH, CDR2 LQKENI. This CDR3 has 14 amino acids.